These 16 T cell receptor beta chains originate from one sample sequenced in a study of cytomegalovirus exposure and HLA in healthy donors. Vbeta (60) and Jbeta (13) primers were used in the PCR. Sequencing was performed with immunoSEQ multiplex PCR; in TCRdb, only in-frame clones are kept and a portion is missing. The sample lists roughly 130,000 clones, around 70% occurring once. Sequenced sample: PBMCs. The receptors originated from a man younger than 40 in good health and CMV-seropositive.

As to this clone: No DNA is shown, since the ends of the CDR3 on it are uncertain; the CDR3 is the one TCRdb lists. This chain connects TRBV21-1 to TRBJ2-3; TRBD2, the table's D call, was not compared with the DNA. TRBV21-1 is given as a pseudogene. The CDR3 numbers 17 amino acids, ends counted. The CDR3: CASSKVASGICTDTQYF.

V gene TRBV7-2 combines with J gene TRBJ2-7; 7 positions agree with TRBD2. Germline values: CDR1 SGHTA, CDR2 FQGNSA. The CDR3 has 14 amino acids. The V segment lost 5 bases and the J segment 6 bases; nucleotides outside the gene matches: 10. CDR3 residues: CASSPRDYSSEQYF. Written as DNA, the CDR3 is TGTGCCAGCAGCCCGCGGGACTATTCGAGCGAGCAGTACTTC.

This sequence joins TRBV18 and TRBJ2-7, with D tentatively TRBD1 (6 bases). V lost 3 bases and J 0 bases, leaving 9 bases between the germline ends. Germline assignment: CDR1 KGHSH and CDR2 LQKENI. The length of the CDR3 is 14 residues. The CDR3, as DNA: TGTGCCAGCTCACCCGACAGGAGCTCCTACGAGCAGTACTTC. This codes for CASSPDRSSYEQYF.

The J gene is TRBJ1-2, the V gene TRBV27, with D perhaps TRBD1 (6 bases). Between the trimmed V and J ends, which lost 5 bases and 2 bases, there was a span of 18 bases. The CDR3 extends over 16 amino acids. Germline V CDR1 and CDR2: MNHEY, SMNVEV (reference sequence). This CDR3 reads CASSRNDKGGNYGYTF. The DNA for the CDR3 is TGTGCCAGCAGTAGAAACGACAAGGGGGGGAACTATGGCTACACCTTC.

V usage is TRBV5-8 and J usage is TRBJ1-2; D is unclear. CDR3 length: 14 residues. Trimming took 0 bases from V and 4 from J, leaving 10 bases between them. Germline CDR1 SGHTS, CDR2 YDEGEE. CDR3: CASSLARILYGYTF. The DNA of the CDR3 is TGTGCCAGCAGCTTGGCGAGGATTCTCTATGGCTACACCTTC.

The J gene is TRBJ1-2, the V gene TRBV4-1; TRBD1 matches at 7 bases. The J segment lost 1 base and the V segment lost 3 bases, leaving 11 bases of the junction unmatched. Germline V gene sequence: CDR1 MGHRA, CDR2 YSYEKL. The CDR3 extends over 17 amino acids. This CDR3 reads CASSQPTGARGNYGYTF. As DNA, the CDR3 is TGCGCCAGCAGCCAGCCCACAGGGGCGCGGGGTAACTATGGCTACACCTTC.

The chain has TRBV5-6 and TRBJ2-5; TRBD1 might be the D (5 bases). This CDR3 has 15 residues. Between the trimmed V and J ends, which lost 2 bases and 4 bases, there was a span of 15 bases. Germline lookup yields CDR1 SGHDT and CDR2 YYEEEE. Here the CDR3 DNA reads TGTGCCAGCAGCTTTCTGTCAGGGTTGGCAGAGACCCAGTACTTC. Its translation: CASSFLSGLAETQYF.

This rearrangement joins TRBV9 to TRBJ1-5; TRBD1 might be the D (5 bases). The germline V gene has CDR1 SGDLS and CDR2 YYNGEE. The V end was cut by 4 bases, the J end by 5 bases, with 13 bases between. The CDR3 has 14 residues. CDR3 amino acids: CASSQSGGYQPQHF. CDR3 bases: TGTGCCAGCAGCCAATCGGGGGGTTATCAGCCCCAGCATTTT.

The chain recombines TRBV5-4 with TRBJ2-4; D is undetermined. CDR1 SGHNT and CDR2 YYREEE come from the germline V gene (reference sequence). Trimming shortened V by 4 bases and J by 0 bases, and 8 bases separated the two germline ends. The CDR3 sequence is 14 residues long. The CDR3 spells CASSLSLAKNIQYF. The CDR3, as DNA: TGTGCCAGCAGCCTGAGCCTAGCCAAAAACATTCAGTACTTC.

The chain employs TRBV5-8 and TRBJ2-7; weak D call: TRBD2 (5 bases). The CDR3 has 13 amino acids. Germline lookup yields CDR1 SGHTS and CDR2 YDEGEE. The germline V and J ends were trimmed by 5 bases and 3 bases, with 12 bases remaining between them. The CDR3 bases are TGTGCCAGCAGGCAACCTGAGGGCTACGAGCAGTACTTC. It translates to CASRQPEGYEQYF.

This clone was observed a few times. The rearrangement joins TRBV4-2 to TRBJ1-1; unclear D gene. The CDR3 has 15 residues. CDR1 is LGHNA, CDR2 YNFKEQ, per germline. V was pared by 0 bases and J by 5 bases, with 13 bases between. CDR3: CASSQDLPPGTEAFF. CDR3 nucleotides: TGTGCCAGCAGCCAAGATCTCCCGCCGGGGACTGAAGCTTTCTTT.

The V gene is TRBV7-4, the J gene TRBJ2-3; D is unclear. This CDR3 has 16 amino acids. Trimming removed 1 base at V and 0 bases at J, with 11 bases between. Germline V gene lookup returns CDR1 SGHVT and CDR2 SQSDAQ. CDR3 protein: CASSLVDFTSTDTQYF. The CDR3 DNA reads TGTGCCAGCAGCTTAGTAGACTTTACTAGCACAGATACGCAGTATTTT.

The V and J genes are TRBV9 and TRBJ2-3; the match to TRBD2 covers 8 bases. This CDR3 spans 17 amino acids. Germline trimming cut 0 bases from V and 3 bases from J; bases unmatched to any gene: 9. CDR1 SGDLS and CDR2 YYNGEE come from the germline V gene. Written as DNA, the CDR3 is TGTGCCAGCAGCGTAGCGGGAGGGCCGTCCGGGACAGATACGCAGTATTTT. Encoded protein: CASSVAGGPSGTDTQYF.

The CDR3 region has the DNA TGTGCCAGCAGGATTAGACCGGGACTAGCGGGAGGAAACACCTACAATGAGCAGTTCTTC. Its protein is CASRIRPGLAGGNTYNEQFF. The chain employs TRBV6-4 and TRBJ2-1; 15 bases are shared with TRBD2. V shed 6 bases and J 2 bases; nucleotides not matched to a gene: 14. CDR3 length: 20 amino acids. Per the germline V gene, CDR1 is MRHNA and CDR2 is SNTAGT.

The rearrangement joins TRBV25-1 to TRBJ2-7, with TRBD1 matching over 7 bases. Trimming took 4 bases from V and 4 from J; bases not matched to a gene: 7. Germline lookup yields CDR1 MGHDK and CDR2 SYGVNS. CDR3 size: 14 residues. DNA for the CDR3: TGTGCCAGCAGTGCGAAAGACAGGGAATACGAGCAGTACTTC. It is translated as CASSAKDREYEQYF.

This clone turned up a few times. The CDR3 sequence is CASSQDPRTSGVTDTQYF. CDR3 nucleotide sequence: TGCGCCAGCAGCCAAGATCCTCGGACTAGCGGCGTCACAGATACGCAGTATTTT. J is TRBJ2-3 and V is TRBV4-1; 10 positions match TRBD2. V shed 0 bases and J 2 bases; nucleotides not matched to a gene: 8. This CDR3 has 18 residues. The germline CDR1 and CDR2 sequences are MGHRA and YSYEKL.